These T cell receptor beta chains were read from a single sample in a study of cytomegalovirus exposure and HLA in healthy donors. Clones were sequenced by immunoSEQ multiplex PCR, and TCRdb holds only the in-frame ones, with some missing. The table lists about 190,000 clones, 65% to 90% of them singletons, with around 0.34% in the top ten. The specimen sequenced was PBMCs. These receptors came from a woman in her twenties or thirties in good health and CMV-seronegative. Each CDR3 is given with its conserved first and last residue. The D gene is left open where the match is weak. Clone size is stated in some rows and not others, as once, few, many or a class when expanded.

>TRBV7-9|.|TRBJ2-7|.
TGTGCCAGCAGCTTAGCCGGGACTTACGAGCAGTACTTC
CASSLAGTYEQYF
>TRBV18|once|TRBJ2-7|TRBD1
TGTGCCAGCTCACCACAACAGGGGGCCTACGAGCAGTACTTC
CASSPQQGAYEQYF
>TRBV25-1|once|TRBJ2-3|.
TGTGCCAGCAGGACAGGTCCAGATACGCAGTATTTT
CASRTGPDTQYF
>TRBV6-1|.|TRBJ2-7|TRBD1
TGTGCCAGCAGTGCTCACGACAGGGACCCCCGCTACGAGCAGTACTTC
CASSAHDRDPRYEQYF
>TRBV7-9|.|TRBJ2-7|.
TGTGCCAGCAGCCTCCGAGCAGACTACGAGCAGTACTTC
CASSLRADYEQYF
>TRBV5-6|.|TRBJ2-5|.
TGTGCCAGCAGCTTGGAGGAGGAAGAGACCCAGTACTTC
CASSLEEEETQYF
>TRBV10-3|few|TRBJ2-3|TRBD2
TGTGCCACACGGCCACTAGCGGGAGTACCTAGCACAGATACGCAGTATTTT
CATRPLAGVPSTDTQYF
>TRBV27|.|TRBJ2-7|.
TGTGCCAGCAGTCCCTCGGTGGGACATGCCTCCTACGAGCAGTACTTC
CASSPSVGHASYEQYF
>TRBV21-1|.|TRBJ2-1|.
TGTGCCAGCAGCAAATGGAGGGAACAGGGGCCCTCCAATGAGCAGTTCTTC
CASSKWREQGPSNEQFF
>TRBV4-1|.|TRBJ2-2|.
TGCGCCAGCAGCCACACGAGACAGTTAAACACCGGGGAGCTGTTTTTT
CASSHTRQLNTGELFF
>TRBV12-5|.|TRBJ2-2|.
TGTGCTAGTGCCAAGGACACTAACACCGGGGAGCTGTTTTTT
CASAKDTNTGELFF
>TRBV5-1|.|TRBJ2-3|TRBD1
TGCGCCAGCATCATGGGCACCAAGACAGGGGCAATAGATACGCAGTATTTT
CASIMGTKTGAIDTQYF
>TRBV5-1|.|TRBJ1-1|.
TGCGCCAGCAGCTTATGGGGGGGCGGCACTGAAGCTTTCTTT
CASSLWGGGTEAFF
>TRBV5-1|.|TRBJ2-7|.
TGCGCCAGCTCTTCCGGGAAAAACTCCTACGAGCAGTACTTC
CASSSGKNSYEQYF
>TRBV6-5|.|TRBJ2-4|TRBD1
TGTGCCAGCACCGGACAGGGGGCAGGGGAAAACATTCAGTACTTC
CASTGQGAGENIQYF
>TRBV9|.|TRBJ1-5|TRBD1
TGTGCCAGCAGCGTAGGAAAGGGACAGGGGGCAAGCAATCAGCCCCAGCATTTT
CASSVGKGQGASNQPQHF
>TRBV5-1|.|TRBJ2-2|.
TGCGCCAGCAGCCCTGGGGGCAGGATGAACACCGGGGAGCTGTTTTTT
CASSPGGRMNTGELFF
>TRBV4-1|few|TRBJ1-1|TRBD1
TGCGCCAGCAGCCTTACGACCGGGACAGCGAACACTGAAGCTTTCTTT
CASSLTTGTANTEAFF
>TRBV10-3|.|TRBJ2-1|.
TGTGCCATCAGTGAGTCGACTAGGAATGAGCAGTTCTTC
CAISESTRNEQFF
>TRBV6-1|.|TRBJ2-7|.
TGTGCCAGCAGCGCGGGACTCCTTTACGAGCAGTACTTC
CASSAGLLYEQYF
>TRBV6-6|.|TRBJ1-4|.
TGTGCCACCGGATTCAGAGGGGAAAAACTGTTTTTT
CATGFRGEKLFF
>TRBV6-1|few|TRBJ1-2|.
TGTGCCAGCAATCCCCTGGACAGTAACTATGGCTACACCTTC
CASNPLDSNYGYTF
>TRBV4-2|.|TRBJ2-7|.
TGTGCCAGCAGCCAGGGGCAGGGGGGATCCTACGAGCAGTACTTC
CASSQGQGGSYEQYF
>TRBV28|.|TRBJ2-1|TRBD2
TGTGCCAGCAGAGCTCCTAGCGGGAGTTACAATGAGCAGTTCTTC
CASRAPSGSYNEQFF
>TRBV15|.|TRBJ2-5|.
TGTGCCACCAGCAGAGAAAGAGCGGGCCCACAAGAGACCCAGTACTTC
CATSRERAGPQETQYF
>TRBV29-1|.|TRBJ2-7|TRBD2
TGCAGCGTTGTCGGATCGGGACTAGGAGGATACGAGCAGTACTTC
CSVVGSGLGGYEQYF
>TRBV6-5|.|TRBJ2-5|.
TGTGCCAGCAGTTACTTGCTAGGAGAGACCCAGTACTTC
CASSYLLGETQYF
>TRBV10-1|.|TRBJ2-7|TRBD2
TGCGCCAGCAGTGAAAAAAGCGGGAGCTACTACGAGCAGTACTTC
CASSEKSGSYYEQYF
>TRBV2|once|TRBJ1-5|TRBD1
TGTGCCAGCAAGGTGGACAGGGGCAGGGAGCCCCAGCATTTT
CASKVDRGREPQHF
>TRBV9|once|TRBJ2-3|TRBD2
TGTGCCAGCAGCGTTAGCGGGAGGGATGTCACAGATACGCAGTATTTT
CASSVSGRDVTDTQYF
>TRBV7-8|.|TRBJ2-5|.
TGTGCCAGCAGCCCCGCGGCCTTCGAGACCCAGTACTTC
CASSPAAFETQYF
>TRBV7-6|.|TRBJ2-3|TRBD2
TGTGCCAGCAGCCCGAGGACTAGCGGGGGGACCACAGATACGCAGTATTTT
CASSPRTSGGTTDTQYF
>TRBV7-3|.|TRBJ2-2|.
TGTGCCAGCAGCTCCCTTCCAGCGGCGAACACCGGGGAGCTGTTTTTT
CASSSLPAANTGELFF
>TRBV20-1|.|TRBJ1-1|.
TGCAGTGCTAGCGACACTGAAGCTTTCTTT
CSASDTEAFF
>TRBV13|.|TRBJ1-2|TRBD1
TGTGCCAGCAGCTTAGGCGCAGGGGGAACAAGATCATATGGCTACACCTTC
CASSLGAGGTRSYGYTF
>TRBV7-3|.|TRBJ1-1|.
TGTGCCAGCAGCTTAAGCGGCGGATTGAACACTGAAGCTTTCTTT
CASSLSGGLNTEAFF
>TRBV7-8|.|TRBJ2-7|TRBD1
TGTGCCAGCAGCTCGCAGGGGGTGTTCTACGAGCAGTACTTC
CASSSQGVFYEQYF
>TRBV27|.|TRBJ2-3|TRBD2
TGTGCCAGCAGTTGGATTAGCGGGGGAACAGATACGCAGTATTTT
CASSWISGGTDTQYF
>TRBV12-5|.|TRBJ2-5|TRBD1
TGTGCTAGTGGTTTGTGGGACAGCCTACGACAAGAGACCCAGTACTTC
CASGLWDSLRQETQYF
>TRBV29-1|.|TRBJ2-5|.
TGCGGGGGGGGGCAGGGAGCAGAGACCCAGTACTTC
CGGGQGAETQYF
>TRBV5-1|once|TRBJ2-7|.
TGCGCCAGCAGCTCTCGGGCCGGCGCGGGATACGAGCAGTACTTC
CASSSRAGAGYEQYF
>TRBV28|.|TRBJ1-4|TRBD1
TGTGCCAGCAGCATATCCGGGACAGGGGAAAAACTGTTTTTT
CASSISGTGEKLFF